The clone carrying this T cell receptor beta chain was picked up one time. The time point: baseline, week 1 (first vaccination visit). Treatment denoted: pre-vaccination baseline after standard-of-care therapy. Profiled with immunoSEQ multiplex PCR; TCRdb holds only in-frame clones, not every one. The sample lists approximately 92,000 clones, under 90% seen once, with under 8% in the top ten. This sample was included in a study of a mutant IDH1 vaccine in newly diagnosed glioma. This CDR3 has 16 amino acids. After removal of 5 bases from V and 0 bases from J, the junction contained 6 bases not matched to a gene. Germline lookup yields CDR1 SNHLY and CDR2 FYNNEI.

The source is a woman in her forties or fifties with glioma. Sequencing used PBMCs, obtained from a glioma patient treated with radiotherapy, temozolomide or both. V is TRBV2 and J is TRBJ1-3; 8 nucleotides line up with TRBD1. This chain's CDR3 is CASSWDRLPSGNTIYF. CDR3 nucleotides: TGTGCCAGCAGTTGGGACAGGCTACCCTCTGGAAACACCATATATTTT.